This T cell receptor (beta chain) was profiled in a study of identical twins. TCRdb itself ran the 5' RACE reads through MiXCR, one entry per CDR3 protein. This sample has roughly 190,000 distinct CDR3 sequences; less than 20% occur once, and the top ten carry 35% to 50%. Germline V CDR1 and CDR2: MGHRA, YSYEKL. V was trimmed by 4 bases and J by 7 bases, leaving 14 bases between them. The CDR3 is 14 residues long. The sample was also linked to a second study, of T cells expressing NK-cell markers.

This sequence was found in a woman aged 18-29 years in good health. The chain employs TRBV4-1 and TRBJ2-1; D may be TRBD2 (6 bases). The specimen was CD8+ T cells sorted from blood. The CDR3 DNA is TGCGCCAGCAGCCCTGGACCTGGGGGGAATGAGCAGTTCTTC. Amino acid sequence: CASSPGPGGNEQFF.